This T cell receptor beta chain was sequenced during a study of blood T cell repertoires in COVID-19. Study-level information: Spain, Italy and the United States supplied samples that represented acute and convalescent COVID-19. PBMCs, B-cell-depleted T cells, or T cells provided the cDNA or gDNA that made up the material.

Germline trimming cut 3 bases from V and 11 bases from J; bases unmatched to any gene: 9. This CDR3 is built from 15 residues. Germline V lookup: CDR1 KGHSH, CDR2 LQKENI. In the authors' workflow: Using reference gene primer amplification, nucleated cell counts were estimated. Using immunoSEQ multiplex PCR, the repertoire was profiled, and TCRdb retains in-frame clones only, with some absent. The V and J calls and clone size are taken from that table; D and trimming were inferred from the DNA. The repertoire holds roughly 200,000 clones, with more than 70% as singletons. The sequencing sample was made of peripheral blood. The receptor was isolated from a person aged 65 to 85 with COVID-19, enrolled during active disease. The chain has TRBV18 and TRBJ2-1; 11 bases align to TRBD2. Here the CDR3 DNA reads TGTGCCAGCTCACCCCCCGCCCTAGCGGGAGGCCAGCAGTTCTTC. Its translation is CASSPPALAGGQQFF.